The 16 T cell receptor beta chains listed next were all sequenced from one sample in a study of blood T cell repertoires in COVID-19. Sequencing used immunoSEQ multiplex PCR; TCRdb keeps in-frame clones, though not all of them. Found here are a few hundred thousand clones, roughly 91% of them singletons; the top ten hold approximately 0.84%. Sequencing was done on a sample of peripheral blood. The origin of the receptors is a man in his thirties or forties with acute or convalescent COVID-19.

This clone came up once. The chain links TRBV27 to TRBJ2-7; 7 bases are shared with TRBD1. This CDR3 contains 14 residues. The J segment lost 2 bases and the V segment lost 2 bases, leaving 3 bases of the junction unmatched. CDR1 MNHEY and CDR2 SMNVEV come from the germline V gene (reference sequence). Here the CDR3 reads CASSLGQGAYEQYF. The DNA of the CDR3 is TGTGCCAGCAGTTTAGGCCAGGGGGCCTACGAGCAGTACTTC.

The chain combines TRBV5-1 with TRBJ1-2; 8 nucleotides line up with TRBD1. CDR3 length: 18 residues. V was clipped by 2 bases and J by 4 bases; unmatched bases: 16. Germline V CDR1 and CDR2: SGHRS, YFSETQ. The CDR3: CASSFRDRTFNRPYGYTF. The DNA of the CDR3 is TGCGCCAGCAGCTTCCGGGACAGGACCTTTAACAGGCCCTATGGCTACACCTTC.

The CDR3 reads CAVRDLAGYEQYF. CDR3 coding DNA: TGTGCCGTTCGCGATCTAGCGGGCTACGAGCAGTACTTC. The chain recombines TRBV19 with TRBJ2-7; 8 nucleotides match TRBD2. Germline CDR1 and CDR2: LNHDA and SQIVND (reference sequence). The CDR3 is made up of 13 amino acids. J was trimmed by 3 bases and V by 11 bases; bases with no gene match: 9.

V is TRBV30 and J is TRBJ2-7; D is uncertain. The CDR3 runs 14 residues. V was clipped by 0 bases and J by 6 bases, with 15 bases between them. CDR1 GTSNPN and CDR2 SVGIG come from the germline V gene (reference sequence). The CDR3 nucleotides are TGTGCCTGGAGTGTGGCCGGGTTGGCTTCCGAGCAGTACTTC. It is translated as CAWSVAGLASEQYF.

The J gene is TRBJ2-7, the V gene TRBV19; D gene ambiguous. The V gene's germline CDR1 is LNHDA and CDR2 SQIVND (reference sequence). This CDR3 contains 14 residues. The V and J ends lost 7 bases and 6 bases respectively, with 19 bases between them. This chain's CDR3 is CASTLGPQTSEQYF. The CDR3 region has the DNA TGTGCCAGTACCCTGGGCCCCCAGACGAGCGAGCAGTACTTC.

The chain couples TRBV5-4 to TRBJ2-7; the match to TRBD2 covers 10 bases. This CDR3 contains 14 residues. Germline trimming cut 4 bases from V and 4 bases from J; bases unmatched to any gene: 5. Germline V gives CDR1 SGHNT, CDR2 YYREEE (reference sequence). The CDR3 loop is CASSHSGRGYEQYF. The CDR3 DNA sequence: TGTGCCAGCAGCCACAGCGGGAGGGGGTACGAGCAGTACTTC.

This sequence joins TRBV2 and TRBJ1-2; D is perhaps TRBD1 (5 bases). The V end lost 6 bases, the J end lost 8 bases, and 19 bases lay between the germline ends. Germline V CDR1 and CDR2: SNHLY, FYNNEI. The CDR3 extends over 14 amino acids. This chain's CDR3 is CASRPERLKGGYTF. The CDR3 nucleotides are TGTGCCAGCAGACCCGAAAGGCTCAAGGGGGGCTACACCTTC.

The J gene is TRBJ2-7, the V gene TRBV28, with D hard to call. The CDR3 runs 13 residues. CDR1 and CDR2 from the germline V gene are MDHEN and SYDVKM. V was cut by 1 base and J by 4 bases, with 8 bases left in between. CDR3 sequence reads: CASSLFATYEQYF. The CDR3 DNA reads as TGTGCCAGCAGTTTATTCGCTACTTACGAGCAGTACTTC. Drawing the rest from reference TRBV28 and TRBJ2-7, the complete variable domain is DVKVTQSSRYLVKRTGEKVFLECVQDMDHENMFWYRQDPGLGLRLIYFSYDVKMKEKGDIPEGYSVSREKKERFSLILESASTNQTSMYLCASSLFATYEQYFGPGTRLTVT.

This clone showed up just a few times. The chain carries TRBV5-1 and TRBJ2-1, with TRBD1 as a possible D gene (6 bases). V gave up 4 bases and J gave up 5 bases, with 13 bases separating them. Germline V CDR1 and CDR2: SGHRS, YFSETQ. This CDR3 region has 14 residues. The CDR3 region has the DNA TGCGCCAGCAGCGTACAGGGCCCCCACAATGAGCAGTTCTTC. It is translated as CASSVQGPHNEQFF.

In its sample, this clone was seen once. V gene TRBV28 combines with J gene TRBJ1-5; unclear D gene. The CDR3 loop spans 11 amino acids. Trimming removed 5 bases from V and 15 bases from J, with 14 bases in between. CDR1 and CDR2 (germline): MDHEN, SYDVKM. In nucleotides, the CDR3 is TGTGCCAGCAGTACCGCAAGAGTGCCGCATTTT. This gives the protein CASSTARVPHF.

The chain joins TRBV6-5 to TRBJ1-1; no clear D gene. The CDR3 sequence is 13 residues long. With 0 bases removed from V and 7 bases from J, the gap between germline ends came to 9 bases. The germline CDR1 and CDR2 sequences are MNHEY and SVGAGI. The DNA of the CDR3 is TGTGCCAGCAGTTACTCGAGGGCTGTTGAAGCTTTCTTT. Residues: CASSYSRAVEAFF.

This clone appeared a single time. The CDR3 loop reads CASSESRRLGNTQYF. The CDR3 nucleotides are TGCGCCAGCAGTGAGTCCAGAAGACTGGGTAATACGCAGTATTTT. The V gene is TRBV10-1, the J gene TRBJ2-3; D not certain. This CDR3 is 15 amino acids long. Germline V gene data show CDR1 as WNHNN and CDR2 as SYGVQD (reference sequence). V lost 0 bases and J 7 bases, leaving 14 bases between the germline ends.

The rearrangement uses TRBV11-2 and TRBJ2-7; D unresolved. Germline V CDR1 and CDR2: SGHAT, FQNNGV. The CDR3 spans 12 residues. V gave up 5 bases and J gave up 4 bases, with 9 bases separating them. The CDR3 spells CASSADGYEQYF. The DNA for the CDR3 is TGTGCCAGCAGCGCAGACGGGTACGAGCAGTACTTC.

The gene calls are TRBV6-1 and TRBJ1-1; the match to TRBD1 covers 10 bases. This CDR3 spans 12 amino acids. Trimming took 3 bases from V and 11 from J; bases not matched to a gene: 3. Germline-derived CDR1 and CDR2 are MNHNS and SASEGT. CDR3 DNA sequence: TGTGCCAGCAGTGACGGGACAGGGGCCGCTTTCTTT. This translates into CASSDGTGAAFF.

The count of this clone is one. The CDR3 loop reads CSVESQGGTEAFF. CDR3 DNA sequence: TGCAGCGTTGAATCACAGGGTGGCACTGAAGCTTTCTTT. The chain couples TRBV29-1 to TRBJ1-1; tentative D call: TRBD1 (6 bases). V gave up 2 bases and J gave up 4 bases, with 11 bases separating them. Per germline, CDR1 SQVTM and CDR2 ANQGSEA. The CDR3 has 13 residues.

This chain links TRBV9 with TRBJ1-1; 7 nucleotides line up with TRBD1. Trimming at V came to 2 bases and at J to 5 bases, leaving 9 bases not matched to a gene. The length of the CDR3 is 15 residues. Germline V gene lookup returns CDR1 SGDLS and CDR2 YYNGEE. This CDR3 is CASSVGGQSRTEAFF. CDR3 DNA: TGTGCCAGCAGCGTGGGGGGACAGTCTCGTACTGAAGCTTTCTTT. The variable domain in full, with the rest retrieved from reference TRBV9 and TRBJ1-1, is DSGVTQTPKHLITATGQRVTLRCSPRSGDLSVYWYQQSLDQGLQFLIQYYNGEERAKGNILERFSAQQFPDLHSELNLSSLELGDSALYFCASSVGGQSRTEAFFGQGTRLTVV.